These T cell receptor beta chains were read from a single sample in a study of TIL therapy for anti-PD-1-resistant metastatic lung cancer. Method: immunoSEQ multiplex PCR; TCRdb's copy keeps in-frame clones and lacks some. The top ten clones hold roughly 9.7% of a sample with some 90,000 clones, around three fifths of them seen once. Material: tumor tissue, obtained at baseline. These receptors originate from a person aged 30 to 80 with non-small cell lung cancer. Each CDR3 is given with its conserved first and last residue. Fields, in order: clone size, CDR3 length, V gene, D gene, J gene, CDR3 protein, CDR3 DNA. A D gene is named only where the DNA matches it firmly. The size of a clone is reported for some rows only, either as once, few or many, or as a class for expanded clones.

>.|14|TRBV3-1/TRBV3-2|TRBD1|TRBJ2-7
CASSLGTGGAEQYF
TGTGCCAGCAGCCTAGGGACAGGGGGCGCCGAGCAGTACTTC
>.|14|TRBV19|.|TRBJ2-5
CASSMLEGHETQYF
TGTGCCAGTAGTATGTTGGAGGGGCATGAGACCCAGTACTTC
>.|14|TRBV5-1|TRBD1|TRBJ2-5
CASGGTGFQETQYF
TGCGCCAGCGGCGGGACAGGGTTCCAAGAGACCCAGTACTTC
>.|14|TRBV4-2|TRBD1|TRBJ1-2
CASSGTGNNYGYTF
TGTGCCAGCAGCGGGACAGGGAATAACTATGGCTACACCTTC
>.|12|TRBV28|.|TRBJ1-5
CASSLGFGAQHF
TGTGCCAGCAGTTTAGGATTTGGGGCCCAGCATTTT
>.|16|TRBV28|TRBD1|TRBJ2-7
CASSPLSDRESYEQYF
TGTGCCAGCAGCCCCCTTTCCGACAGGGAATCCTACGAGCAGTACTTC
>.|14|TRBV4-3|.|TRBJ2-5
CASSPAWGRETQYF
TGCGCCAGCAGCCCAGCCTGGGGTCGGGAGACCCAGTACTTC
>.|12|TRBV7-9|.|TRBJ1-4
CASSLDSGKLFF
TGTGCCAGCAGCTTAGACTCGGGAAAACTGTTTTTT
>.|16|TRBV5-1|TRBD2|TRBJ2-5
CASSFGSLAAQETQYF
TGCGCCAGCAGCTTCGGATCGCTAGCGGCCCAAGAGACCCAGTACTTC
>.|16|TRBV5-4|TRBD2|TRBJ2-2
CASSTGLAAFPGELFF
TGTGCCAGCAGCACGGGACTAGCGGCGTTCCCCGGGGAGCTGTTTTTT
>.|14|TRBV3-1/TRBV3-2|.|TRBJ2-7
CASSQKGVTYEQYF
TGTGCCAGCAGCCAAAAGGGGGTTACCTACGAGCAGTACTTC
>.|20|TRBV27|TRBD2|TRBJ2-3
CASSLWSTGGLAGSTDTQYF
TGTGCCAGCAGTTTATGGTCGACGGGGGGCCTAGCGGGAAGCACAGATACGCAGTATTTT
>.|17|TRBV11-2|TRBD2|TRBJ2-1
CASRPLRGTSETHEQFF
TGTGCCAGCAGACCCTTGCGCGGGACTAGCGAAACCCATGAGCAGTTCTTC
>.|13|TRBV2|TRBD1|TRBJ1-6
CASRRQGDSPLHF
TGTGCCAGCAGGAGACAGGGTGATTCACCCCTCCACTTT
>.|14|TRBV19|TRBD1|TRBJ2-1
CASTDRARYNEQFF
TGTGCCAGTACAGACAGGGCAAGGTACAATGAGCAGTTCTTC
>.|14|TRBV7-3|TRBD1|TRBJ2-1
CASSLTSRQGEKFF
TGTGCCAGCAGCTTAACGTCCCGACAGGGGGAAAAGTTCTTC
>.|12|TRBV30|.|TRBJ1-5
CAWNRGNQPQHF
TGTGCCTGGAATCGGGGAAACCAGCCCCAGCATTTT
>.|15|TRBV30|TRBD2|TRBJ2-7
CAWSAPGTSGYEQYF
TGTGCCTGGAGTGCCCCCGGGACTAGCGGCTACGAGCAGTACTTC
>.|14|TRBV19|.|TRBJ2-2
CASSRLRNTGELFF
TGTGCCAGTAGTCGGCTACGGAACACCGGGGAGCTGTTTTTT
>few|17|TRBV28|.|TRBJ2-4
CASSSGGVRAVKNIQYF
TGTGCCAGCAGTTCTGGCGGGGTGCGGGCCGTCAAAAACATTCAGTACTTC
>.|17|TRBV4-2|TRBD1|TRBJ1-2
CASSQKIGTGVRYGYTF
TGTGCCAGCAGCCAAAAAATCGGGACAGGGGTGCGGTATGGCTACACCTTC
>few|15|TRBV24-1|.|TRBJ2-1
CATSDPGVLQNEQFF
TGTGCCACCAGTGACCCCGGGGTCTTACAAAATGAGCAGTTCTTC
>.|11|TRBV6-5|.|TRBJ2-3
CASRGVETQYF
TGTGCCAGCAGGGGCGTGGAGACGCAGTATTTT
>.|13|TRBV11-2|.|TRBJ1-6
CASSLVGEPPLHF
TGTGCCAGCAGCTTAGTGGGGGAGCCACCCCTCCACTTT
>.|13|TRBV16|.|TRBJ2-3
CASSQLRTDTQYF
TGTGCCAGCAGCCAATTGAGGACAGATACGCAGTATTTT
>.|14|TRBV19|TRBD1|TRBJ2-2
CAGSQSGTGGELFF
TGTGCCGGGTCTCAATCCGGGACAGGGGGGGAGCTGTTTTTT
>.|14|TRBV11-2|.|TRBJ1-6
CASSLGAYNSPLHF
TGTGCCAGCAGCTTAGGGGCCTATAATTCACCCCTCCACTTT
>few|13|TRBV6-6|TRBD1|TRBJ1-3
CASSQGARNTIYF
TGTGCCAGCAGCCAGGGGGCGCGTAACACCATATATTTT
>.|15|TRBV4-2|.|TRBJ2-5
CASSQLLGFQETQYF
TGTGCCAGCAGCCAACTACTAGGTTTCCAAGAGACCCAGTACTTC
>few|14|TRBV7-6|TRBD2|TRBJ2-1
CASSFRGDYNEQFF
TGTGCCAGCAGCTTCCGGGGGGACTACAATGAGCAGTTCTTC
>.|16|TRBV4-2|TRBD2|TRBJ2-1
CASSLRTSGFYNEQFF
TGTGCCAGCAGTCTTCGGACTAGCGGGTTCTACAATGAGCAGTTCTTC
>.|15|TRBV7-8|.|TRBJ2-7
CASSGSRVWGGEQYF
TGTGCCAGCAGCGGTTCCAGGGTTTGGGGCGGCGAGCAGTACTTC
>.|13|TRBV11-2|TRBD1|TRBJ2-7
CASSETGPYEQYF
TGTGCCAGCAGCGAGACAGGGCCCTACGAGCAGTACTTC
>.|13|TRBV18|.|TRBJ1-2
CASSGDQNYGYTF
TGTGCCAGCTCAGGGGATCAAAACTATGGCTACACCTTC
>few|15|TRBV18|.|TRBJ2-1
CATSDRDSTASEQFF
TGTGCCACCTCCGATAGGGACTCAACAGCGAGTGAGCAGTTCTTC
>.|13|TRBV7-2|.|TRBJ2-1
CASSPYNYNEQFF
TGTGCCAGCAGCCCGTACAACTACAATGAGCAGTTCTTC
>few|14|TRBV6-6|TRBD1|TRBJ1-5
CASSRGQGNQPQHF
TGTGCCAGCAGCCGTGGACAGGGGAATCAGCCCCAGCATTTT
>.|13|TRBV11-2|.|TRBJ1-1
CASSLDRSAEAFF
TGTGCCAGCAGCTTAGACAGGAGCGCTGAAGCTTTCTTT
>.|15|TRBV6-5|.|TRBJ2-7
CASSYSRGRNYEQYF
TGTGCCAGCAGTTACTCGCGGGGGCGAAACTACGAGCAGTACTTC
>few|14|TRBV5-1|.|TRBJ1-1
CASFQPGGGTEAFF
TGCGCCAGCTTCCAACCGGGGGGCGGGACTGAAGCTTTCTTT
>.|13|TRBV24-1|TRBD1|TRBJ2-3
CATRDRVTDTQYF
TGTGCCACGCGGGACAGGGTAACAGATACGCAGTATTTT
>.|16|TRBV5-1|.|TRBJ2-2
CASSMLGGPAAGELFF
TGCGCCAGCAGCATGCTGGGGGGGCCTGCGGCCGGGGAGCTGTTTTTT
>.|13|TRBV12-3/TRBV12-4|TRBD1|TRBJ2-1
CASSVGTGVEQFF
TGTGCCAGCAGTGTGGGGACAGGGGTTGAGCAGTTCTTC
>.|19|TRBV9|TRBD1|TRBJ1-1
CASSAFIGGDRGLRGEAFF
TGTGCCAGCAGCGCTTTTATTGGGGGCGACAGGGGCTTAAGGGGTGAAGCTTTCTTT
>few|19|TRBV6-2/TRBV6-3|TRBD1|TRBJ2-7
CASSLFRDRALRLLREQYF
TGTGCCAGCAGCCTCTTCCGGGACAGGGCTCTTCGCTTACTACGGGAGCAGTACTTC
>many|16|TRBV3-1/TRBV3-2|TRBD1|TRBJ1-6
CASSQGPGTGGAPLHF
TGTGCCAGCAGCCAAGGCCCGGGGACAGGGGGAGCACCCCTCCACTTT
>few|17|TRBV19|.|TRBJ1-6
CASSIRGSSSYNSPLHF
TGTGCCAGTAGTATTCGGGGCAGCAGCTCCTATAATTCACCCCTCCACTTT
>.|14|TRBV5-6|TRBD1|TRBJ1-6
CASSLNRGDSPLHF
TGTGCCAGCAGCTTAAACAGGGGAGATTCACCCCTCCACTTT
>.|11|TRBV29-1|.|TRBJ1-4
CSVDQGEKLFF
TGCAGCGTAGATCAGGGGGAAAAACTGTTTTTT
>.|16|TRBV10-1|TRBD2|TRBJ2-2
CASSRTSGSLTGELFF
TGCGCCAGCAGTAGGACTAGCGGGAGTCTTACCGGGGAGCTGTTTTTT
>.|12|TRBV13|.|TRBJ2-1
CASSLDPQRQFF
TGTGCCAGCAGCTTAGACCCCCAACGGCAGTTCTTC
>.|19|TRBV11-2|TRBD2|TRBJ2-1
CASSPLGGVSGSFYNEQFF
TGTGCCAGCAGCCCCCTCGGTGGGGTTAGCGGGAGTTTCTACAATGAGCAGTTCTTC
>.|13|TRBV3-1/TRBV3-2|.|TRBJ2-7
CASSQMWGEGQYF
TGTGCCAGCAGCCAAATGTGGGGCGAAGGGCAGTACTTC